A single sample is the source of the 9 T cell receptor beta chains below, sequenced in a study of OX40 agonist ivuxolimab in advanced cancers. The protocol was immunoSEQ multiplex PCR, while the TCRdb copy is restricted to in-frame clones and leaves out a portion. The sample contains over 100,000 clones, 75% to 95% of which appear only once. The material was CD4+ or CD8+ T cells sorted from blood, obtained in a trial of the OX40 agonist ivuxolimab. These receptors were taken from an adult with an advanced solid tumor such as melanoma, head and neck, liver or kidney cancer.

The rearrangement uses TRBV19 and TRBJ1-1; 7 nucleotides agree with TRBD1. The CDR3 loop spans 17 amino acids. Germline trimming cut 5 bases from V and 1 base from J; bases unmatched to any gene: 13. The germline V gene has CDR1 LNHDA and CDR2 SQIVND (reference sequence). Here the CDR3 reads CASSGRGQWYRNTEAFF. DNA for the CDR3: TGTGCCAGTAGTGGCCGGGGACAGTGGTACAGGAACACTGAAGCTTTCTTT.

The V gene is TRBV6-1, the J gene TRBJ2-3; 7 bases line up with TRBD2. There are 14 residues in the CDR3. The V and J ends lost 6 bases and 5 bases, in that order; junction bases with no gene match: 8. Germline CDR1 MNHNS, CDR2 SASEGT. Written as DNA, the CDR3 is TGTGCCAGCAGAGCGGGATCCGCGGGAGATACGCAGTATTTT. This encodes CASRAGSAGDTQYF.

V is TRBV14 and J is TRBJ1-2; 7 bases are a match to TRBD1. The CDR3 totals 13 residues. CDR1 SGHDN and CDR2 FVKESK come from the germline V gene. The V gene end was trimmed by 5 bases and the J gene end by 5 bases; junction bases not matched to a gene: 5. The CDR3 nucleotides are TGTGCCAGCAGCTTGGGACAGCAATATGGCTACACCTTC. Protein sequence: CASSLGQQYGYTF.

The chain joins TRBV28 to TRBJ2-2; D gene ambiguous. CDR3 length equals 14 residues. Trimming removed 3 bases from V and 1 base from J, with 6 bases in between. Germline CDR1 reads MDHEN; CDR2 reads SYDVKM. The CDR3 region has the DNA TGTGCCAGCAGTTTGGACGGGAACACCGGGGAGCTGTTTTTT. Translating gives CASSLDGNTGELFF. Combining the CDR3 with reference TRBV28 and TRBJ2-2 gives the whole variable domain DVKVTQSSRYLVKRTGEKVFLECVQDMDHENMFWYRQDPGLGLRLIYFSYDVKMKEKGDIPEGYSVSREKKERFSLILESASTNQTSMYLCASSLDGNTGELFFGEGSRLTVL.

This clone has only one observation. The rearrangement uses TRBV27 and TRBJ1-1; TRBD1 matches at 7 bases. Germline CDR1 reads MNHEY; CDR2 reads SMNVEV (reference sequence). V was pared by 3 bases and J by 4 bases, with 11 bases of the junction left unmatched. CDR3 length: 16 residues. The DNA for the CDR3 is TGTGCCAGCAGTTTTAAGGGGGCGCCGCTCGGCACTGAAGCTTTCTTT. It is translated as CASSFKGAPLGTEAFF.

The rearrangement links TRBV6-6 to TRBJ1-1; the D gene is possibly TRBD1 (5 bases). With 5 bases removed from V and 0 bases from J, the gap between germline ends came to 7 bases. Germline V CDR1 and CDR2: MNHNY, SVGAGI (reference sequence). The CDR3 is 13 residues long. The CDR3 spells CASSPQVNTEAFF. For the CDR3, the DNA is TGTGCCAGCAGTCCACAGGTGAACACTGAAGCTTTCTTT.

The chain recombines TRBV25-1 with TRBJ2-3, with unresolved D. The CDR3 consists of 16 residues. V dropped 0 bases and J dropped 3 bases, with 13 bases sitting between them. The germline V gene has CDR1 MGHDK and CDR2 SYGVNS. CDR3 sequence (DNA): TGTGCCAGCAGTGAATATGTAGGGATTCTTACAGATACGCAGTATTTT. It yields the protein CASSEYVGILTDTQYF.

The chain carries TRBV27 and TRBJ2-7; D is unclear. This CDR3 spans 13 amino acids. Germline values: CDR1 MNHEY, CDR2 SMNVEV (reference sequence). With 3 bases removed from V and 5 bases from J, the gap between germline ends came to 11 bases. The CDR3 nucleotides are TGTGCCAGCAGTTTGGCTAGTTCCAACGAGCAGTACTTC. Protein sequence: CASSLASSNEQYF.

The V call is TRBV6-1, the J call TRBJ2-1; the D call may be TRBD1 or TRBD2 (7 bases each). Germline CDR1 reads MNHNS; CDR2 reads SASEGT. The V end lost 5 bases, the J end lost 3 bases, and 14 bases lay between the germline ends. The CDR3 consists of 15 residues. CDR3 loop: CASSLGGGDYNEQFF. CDR3 coding DNA: TGTGCCAGCAGTTTGGGAGGGGGCGACTACAATGAGCAGTTCTTC.